This T cell receptor beta chain appears in the sequencing data of a study of T cell clones after liver transplantation. Study at large: Patients counted as tolerant after at least one year off all immunosuppression, enzymes not exceeding twice normal. Study-wide points: These preliminary findings come from unstandardized post-transplant sampling times.

In the case of this clone: As yet, its antigen is unknown.

The assay was immunoSEQ multiplex PCR, and TCRdb's table has in-frame clones only and misses some. Among fewer than 110,000 clones listed, under 90% were seen once. Material: CD4+ T cells from blood, obtained approximately 50 months after liver transplant. The sequence was collected from a human patient who received a liver transplant. These T cells may partly come from the graft donor.

The chain's CDR3 is CAWSQGGIGTEAFF. In DNA, the CDR3 is TGTGCCTGGAGTCAGGGGGGGATCGGAACTGAAGCTTTCTTT. The J gene is TRBJ1-1, the V gene TRBV30; 7 bases agree with TRBD1. The CDR3 is 14 amino acids. Germline CDR1 and CDR2: GTSNPN and SVGIG (reference sequence). Germline trimming cut 2 bases from V and 5 bases from J; bases unmatched to any gene: 8.